Listed below are T cell receptor beta chains from one sample, sequenced in a study of blood T cell repertoires in COVID-19. Clones were read by immunoSEQ multiplex PCR, and TCRdb kept only the in-frame ones, dropping some. The sample lists about 270,000 clones; 85% to 90% were seen once. Sequencing used PBMCs or T cells enriched from blood (not recorded which). The receptor source for this set is a woman aged 25 to 45 with acute COVID-19. CDR3s include the opening cysteine and the closing phenylalanine or tryptophan. A D gene is named only where the DNA matches it firmly. Clone size, where shown, is once, few, many, or a class for clones that have expanded.

TRBV3-1/TRBV3-2	TRBJ1-6	-	-	TGTGCCAGCAGCCAAGGGGGACAAGTGAGTTCACCCCTCCACTTT	CASSQGGQVSSPLHF
TRBV9	TRBJ1-5	-	-	TGTGCCAGCAGCGTAGACAGTTCATCAGCCCCGCATCATTTT	CASSVDSSSAPHHF
TRBV3-1/TRBV3-2	TRBJ2-5	TRBD1	-	TGTGCCAGCAGCCCGGGACAGGGATTCGAGACCCAGTACTTC	CASSPGQGFETQYF
TRBV24-1	TRBJ1-1	-	-	TGTGCCACCAGTCGGGAGGGGGATGAAGCTTTCTTT	CATSREGDEAFF
TRBV5-1	TRBJ1-2	-	-	TGCGCCAGCAGCTTGGGTCAGTCCTATGGCTACACCTTC	CASSLGQSYGYTF
TRBV11-2	TRBJ1-1	-	-	TGTGCCAGCAGCTTCGTGTCGGGAAACACTGAAGCTTTCTTT	CASSFVSGNTEAFF
TRBV19	TRBJ1-3	-	-	TGTGCCAGTAGTATTGGGCAGAGCTCTGGAAACACCATATATTTT	CASSIGQSSGNTIYF
TRBV25-1	TRBJ2-7	-	-	TGTGCCAGCCGTAGAGGAGGGCCGGGCGAGCAGTACTTC	CASRRGGPGEQYF
TRBV7-3	TRBJ2-2	-	-	TGTGCCAGCAGTCCACAAGGGAGGTTTTTCTCCGGGGAGCTGTTTTTT	CASSPQGRFFSGELFF
TRBV5-1	TRBJ2-2	-	few	TGCGCCAGCAGCTTGAGGGAGTGGGACGGGGAGCTGTTTTTT	CASSLREWDGELFF
TRBV29-1	TRBJ2-1	TRBD2	-	TGCAGCGTTGTTATAGCGGGAGACTCCTACAATGAGCAGTTCTTC	CSVVIAGDSYNEQFF
TRBV6-5	TRBJ1-2	TRBD1	-	TGTGCCAGCAGCCCAAGACAGGGTGATGGCTACACCTTC	CASSPRQGDGYTF
TRBV3-1/TRBV3-2	TRBJ2-7	-	once	TGTGCCAGCAGCCAAGATAGCCGATACGAGCAGTACTTC	CASSQDSRYEQYF
TRBV18	TRBJ1-5	TRBD1	-	TGTGCCAGCTCACGACAGGGGGCGAGCCAGCCCCAGCATTTT	CASSRQGASQPQHF
TRBV27	TRBJ1-5	-	-	TGTGCCAGCGCCCGCGTCGGACAAGGCAATCAGCCCCAGCATTTT	CASARVGQGNQPQHF
TRBV9	TRBJ2-2	TRBD1	-	TGTGCCAGCAGCCTCCGGACAGGGGTCCCCGGGGAGCTGTTTTTT	CASSLRTGVPGELFF
TRBV7-2	TRBJ1-4	TRBD1	-	TGTGCCAGTACCACAGGGGTGCATGAAAAACTGTTTTTT	CASTTGVHEKLFF
TRBV12-3/TRBV12-4	TRBJ1-6	TRBD1	-	TGTGCCAGCAGTACAGACAGGGTTTCACCCCTCCACTTT	CASSTDRVSPLHF
TRBV20-1	TRBJ2-3	TRBD2	-	TGCAGTGCTAGTATCGGGGGGGCCACAGATACGCAGTATTTT	CSASIGGATDTQYF
TRBV5-1	TRBJ2-5	-	-	TGCGCCAGCAGTCTCGACCAAGAGACCCAGTACTTC	CASSLDQETQYF
TRBV9	TRBJ1-3	TRBD1	few	TGTGCCAGCAGCCCTCGGTCAGGGGGCGACTCTGGAAACACCATATATTTT	CASSPRSGGDSGNTIYF
TRBV2	TRBJ1-6	TRBD1	-	TGTGCCAGCGGGACAGGGTCTTCACCCCTCCACTTT	CASGTGSSPLHF
TRBV30	TRBJ2-1	TRBD2	-	TGTGCCTGGAGTGTTGAAGGGGACTATGGGGATGGGCAGTTCTTC	CAWSVEGDYGDGQFF
TRBV3-1/TRBV3-2	TRBJ1-1	TRBD1	-	TGTGCCAGCAGCCAAGGAGGACAGGGGGCCGAAACTTTCTTT	CASSQGGQGAETFF
TRBV7-2	TRBJ1-2	-	-	TGTGCCAGCAGCTTATATAATCTCGAGGATGGCTACACCTTC	CASSLYNLEDGYTF
TRBV19	TRBJ2-5	TRBD2	-	TGTGCCAGTAGTACACTAGCGGGAGAATCGGAGACCCAGTACTTC	CASSTLAGESETQYF
TRBV4-1	TRBJ2-2	TRBD2	-	TGCGCCAGCAGCCGAATAGCGGGAGGGCAGGGCACCGGGGAGCTGTTTTTT	CASSRIAGGQGTGELFF
TRBV7-9	TRBJ2-1	-	-	TGTGCCAGCAGCTCGGGTTCTTACTCGAACAATGAGCAGTTCTTC	CASSSGSYSNNEQFF
TRBV24-1	TRBJ2-7	-	-	TGTGCCACCAGTGTTGATCAGGGCTACGAGCAGTACTTC	CATSVDQGYEQYF
TRBV7-6	TRBJ2-1	-	once	TGTGCCAGCAGCCCCCAGGACACTAGCTGGTCGAACCATGAGCAGTTCTTC	CASSPQDTSWSNHEQFF
TRBV5-4	TRBJ1-1	TRBD1	-	TGTGCCAGCAGCTCGGGGACAGGATACACTGAAGCTTTCTTT	CASSSGTGYTEAFF
TRBV12-5	TRBJ1-1	-	-	TGTGCTAGTGGCAATGACTTAAGCACTGAAGCTTTCTTT	CASGNDLSTEAFF
TRBV7-9	TRBJ1-1	-	-	TGTGCCAGCAGCTCAACAAACAGGGATGAAGCTTTCTTT	CASSSTNRDEAFF
TRBV27	TRBJ1-2	-	-	TGTGCCAGCAGTTTCGGAGGGTACCGAGGTGGCTACACCTTC	CASSFGGYRGGYTF
TRBV7-9	TRBJ2-3	-	-	TGTGCCAGCAGCCCCACCGCGCCCTATACGCAGTATTTT	CASSPTAPYTQYF
TRBV9	TRBJ2-6	TRBD2	-	TGTGCCAGCAGCGTACGACTAGCGGGAGTCTCTGGGGCCAACGTCCTGACTTTC	CASSVRLAGVSGANVLTF
TRBV6-5	TRBJ1-2	-	-	TGTGCCCACGGGGGGGCCTTCCTGGAGTATGGCTACACCTTC	CAHGGAFLEYGYTF
TRBV2	TRBJ1-6	-	-	TGTGCCAGCAGCCCGGGAGGGTCCAATTCACCCCTCCACTTT	CASSPGGSNSPLHF
TRBV5-1	TRBJ2-7	TRBD1	-	TGCGCCAGCAGCTTGGGGAGCGCCGGGACAGGGCGCGTCGAGCAGTACTTC	CASSLGSAGTGRVEQYF
TRBV5-1	TRBJ2-4	TRBD2	-	TGCGCCAGCACCCCGACTAGCGGGGAGGAAAGGGCCAAAAACATTCAGTACTTC	CASTPTSGEERAKNIQYF
TRBV19	TRBJ1-1	-	-	TGTGCCAGTAGTCCCGAACAGGGTGGGAACACTGAAGCTTTCTTT	CASSPEQGGNTEAFF